Described below is a single T cell receptor (beta chain) sequence and its context. Tregs were sorted as CD4+CD25+CD127-/low cells. TCRdb redid the calling of the 5' RACE reads with MiXCR, one entry per CDR3 protein. The sample yields 9,500 to 15,000 distinct CDR3 sequences, roughly half seen once. This CDR3 comprises 16 residues. In germline, CDR1 is SGHRS, CDR2 YFSETQ. V shed 3 bases and J shed 4 bases, with 17 bases lying between them. The chain recombines TRBV5-1 with TRBJ2-1, with D possibly being TRBD1 (6 bases). The receptor was isolated from a female donor with breast cancer. The sample consisted of tumor-infiltrating Tregs sorted from the breast tumor. The CDR3 spells CASSSNRDNPYNEQFF. The DNA of the CDR3 is TGCGCCAGCAGCTCTAACAGGGATAACCCATACAATGAGCAGTTCTTC.